This entry features one T cell receptor beta chain sequence. Its antigen remains undetermined. One base away there is no much larger clone; base qualities are not given. In the prospective study, participants were roughly 18 to 90 years old, resided in about two dozen geographic areas of the United States, and were enrolled through a virtual design. To assign participants to cohorts, the prospective study relied on clinical history that participants themselves reported in a screening survey and a study questionnaire. Recovered participants in ImmuneRACE Cohort 3 were defined as having two consecutive negative NP/OP PCR tests, clearance from a healthcare professional, or resolution of symptoms. In the prospective study, whole blood, serum and a nasopharyngeal or oropharyngeal swab were collected from each participant by mobile phlebotomists. Additional blood draws and questionnaires over an approximately 2-month period could optionally be provided by prospective study participants. Before DNA extraction, prospective study blood samples were shipped either frozen or at room temperature.

The sample originates from a study of blood T cell repertoires in COVID-19 (dated by TCRdb to 2020 to 2021). A note on the overall study: Samples covering the acute and convalescent phases of COVID-19 were provided by collaborators in the United States, Italy and Spain. The material from the prospective study consisted of cDNA or gDNA derived from T cells, B-cell-depleted T cells, or PBMCs. The dataset comprised deeply sampled blood TCRbeta repertoires from subjects exposed to, actively infected with, or recovered from COVID-19. The repertoires were made available in a free public database intended to serve as a resource for research on the immune response to SARS-CoV-2. The samples were drawn from two sources: the first 160 participants of the ongoing ImmuneRACE study, and 1,000 to 1,500 subjects contributed by 6 global collaborators. A de-identified subject ID, COVID-19 status, age in years and sex were almost always included in the sample metadata. Where HLA class I and class II types were available, the types were taken from metadata supplied by the sample provider, not from assay-based typing. The full study reports these points: The amount of clinical and demographic metadata varied by source and participant and was provided uncurated.

Its CDR3 holds 14 amino acids, cysteine through phenylalanine. Only the CDR3 DNA is retained, 42 bases long and in frame from the first base. The germline ends are 17 bases apart after V is trimmed by 2 bases and J by 6 bases. Based on the germline V gene (reference sequence), the CDR1 and CDR2 sequences are GTSNPN and SVGIG. TCRbeta CDR3 regions were amplified from genomic DNA by means of the immunoSEQ Assay, a bias-controlled multiplex PCR. As for how the authors treated the data: Nucleated cell counts per sample were estimated from amplification of reference gene primers within the assay. To quantify the absolute abundance of each unique TCRbeta CDR3 rearrangement, sequence reads were collapsed and filtered. For each sample, productive Simpson clonality was calculated as the square root of Simpson's diversity index across productive rearrangements. TCRdb stores this immuneACCESS table with in-frame sequences only. Part of the clones is absent; in the studies checked, under half of the shortfall reflects unresolved V genes, and no reason is known for the rest. V, J and clone size derive from that table, while D and trimming were established from the DNA sequence. The sample has around 260,000 clones on record, 80% to 95% of them singletons. The ten largest clones represent around 1.1% of the sample.

The V and J genes are TRBV30 and TRBJ2-7, with TRBD2 as a weak D call on 5 bases. This clonotype originated in a woman aged 25-40 years who had recovered from COVID-19. Sequenced: PBMCs or T cells enriched from blood (not recorded which). CDR3 reads: CAWSHETGSGEQYF. The sequenced DNA: TGTGCCTGGAGTCACGAGACGGGGTCGGGCGAGCAGTACTTC.